The rows below give T cell receptor beta chains drawn from one sample of a study of T cell responses to AZD1222 COVID-19 vaccine. Sequenced by immunoSEQ multiplex PCR; TCRdb stores in-frame clones only, minus some. The table has more than 30,000 clones, 91% seen once. This specimen consisted of peripheral blood, obtained on day 0 of AZD1222 vaccination. The receptor source for this set is an adult in good health. The CDR3 runs from the conserved cysteine through the conserved F or W. Fields, in order: V gene, clone size, CDR3 protein. Not all rows give a size; the values are once, few, many and, for expanded clones, a class.

TRBV10-3	-	CAIEGSGNTIYF
TRBV6-5	-	CASRDISYEQYF
TRBV4-2	-	CASSPAGLAGGYTDTQYF
TRBV6-1	-	CASSAGTSGGTYEQYF
TRBV9	-	CASSVEGVYGDTIYF
TRBV6-2/TRBV6-3	-	CASSYSLPFPRGTEAFF
TRBV20-1	-	CSASGGGAGYGYTF
TRBV14	-	CASSQVGFSGYTF
TRBV7-2	-	CASSLDGNQPQHF
TRBV7-2	-	CASSPGLAGREQYF
TRBV5-1	-	CASSLTVSSYEQYF
TRBV9	-	CASSGTSGGAAEQFF
TRBV10-3	few	CAIHGTGKANYGYTF
TRBV18	-	CASSPGSGGNTGELFF
TRBV7-9	-	CASSSDYEQYF
TRBV21-1	-	CASSYAGGRTYNSPLHF
TRBV7-9	-	CASSLAGPDEQYF
TRBV4-3	-	CASSQAGQGDSPLHF
TRBV6-5	-	CASGRDRFSGNTIYF
TRBV15	-	CATSRETSGGAGLFF
TRBV18	-	CASSPIPLTGDFYNEQFF
TRBV2	-	CASSEAGLGGYNEQFF
TRBV19	-	CATPIAGGYGYTF
TRBV4-3	-	CASSPQTGTGNTIYF
TRBV18	-	CASSPGRENYGYTF
TRBV9	-	CASSVRSARGSPLHF
TRBV19	-	CASSIVGRTSYEQYF
TRBV7-9	-	CASSLDRVNTEAFF
TRBV5-1	-	CASSPGQLPSRDTQYF
TRBV5-6	-	CASSLGGFEAFF
TRBV5-4	-	CASSPGTPLYNEQFF
TRBV14	few	CASSGLADTQYF
TRBV7-2	-	CASSPPGLAGGQETQYF
TRBV9	-	CASSAEGWQGDEKLFF
TRBV28	-	CASRQGSRAGGELFF
TRBV29-1	-	CSVDGTSGDTQYF
TRBV7-9	-	CASSQTVVEQYF
TRBV18	-	CASSPQGTFQETQYF
TRBV11-2	-	CASTTSWGEGSRRRAQYF
TRBV19	-	CASSITSGGFSTPFF
TRBV29-1	-	CSGGGANYGYTF
TRBV7-7	-	CASSLGGPLGETQYF
TRBV2	-	CATQRRQGSYNSPLHF
TRBV4-3	-	CASSQDRVNSPLHF
TRBV6-6	-	CASSETGGGIANTGELFF
TRBV7-2	-	CASSNRQLSGDTEAFF
TRBV7-2	-	CASSFKRGGGNEQFF
TRBV6-1	-	CASSELGQGIRNSPLHF